What follows is one TCR beta chain and its context. The clone's antigen remains unknown. There are no base qualities to consult, and no much larger clone falls within one base. Donors were 39 systemically healthy Caucasian individuals from Russia aged 6 to 90 years. Ten milliliters of peripheral blood were drawn from each donor into EDTA-treated Vacutainer tubes. Ficoll-Paque density-gradient centrifugation was used to isolate PBMCs, with at least 7 million per sample. Trizol reagent was used to extract total RNA from PBMCs, with at least 5.5 micrograms per sample. The percentages of naive CD45RAhigh/CD27high T cells were determined by flow cytometry on a PBMC aliquot from every donor. The library was produced with 5' RACE. A second PCR of about 6 to 12 cycles was performed with a sample-barcoded 5' primer and a J-beta primer mix. Each TCR beta cDNA molecule received a unique molecular identifier from a template-switch 5' adaptor carrying 12 random nucleotides. At least 3 million CDR3-containing paired-end reads were obtained from each sample. First-strand cDNA was synthesized from all RNA with the Mint cDNA synthesis kit, primed by a TRBC-specific oligonucleotide. All cDNA was treated with uracil-DNA glycosylase and then went through a first 18-cycle PCR with the universal primers M1SS and BC2_uni_R. Turning to the authors' computational methods: For normalization, 1 million high-quality reads were randomly selected from each sample, with every read carrying a distinct molecular identifier. Instead of being binned into consensus sequences, reads with shared molecular identifiers were discarded. MiTCR, with a Q25 quality threshold and the strictest error-elimination algorithm, was used for CDR3 identification, clonotype clustering and error correction. A nonparametric unseen species model with Euler transformation was used to estimate a lower bound on total TCR beta diversity. In-frame beta chains were kept once TCRdb had trimmed the public reads at Q25 with fastp and called clones with MiXCR. CDR3 protein sequences are deduplicated, and each keeps its most common genes and DNA. The V and J calls and clone size come from TCRdb's table, not from the authors' own analysis. The sample table shows 1.5 million to 2 million distinct CDR3 sequences, and roughly two fifths are seen once. 23% of the sample is taken by the ten largest.

This record belongs to a study of blood T cells in healthy people across ages (dated by TCRdb to the mid-2010s). With respect to the entire study: In model experiments, template switching captured roughly one uniquely barcoded TCR beta cDNA molecule for every two T cells. Donors of different ages were randomly distributed across sequencing lanes to avoid experimental bias. Donors were grouped into four age groups: young (average about 15 years), middle-aged (approximately 41), aged (approximately 67) and long-lived (approximately 78). The study measured age-related changes in TCR beta repertoire diversity using deep sequencing normalized with unique cDNA molecular identifiers. For two donors (one aged 18 to 30 and one aged 80 or older), the study analyzed two additional independent replicas of 1 million unique cDNA reads from the same blood draw. General findings and caveats noted by the study authors: Total diversity estimates from one million sequenced T cells were considered lower bounds and underestimates. Observed TCR beta diversity per million T cells fell roughly linearly with age, and a significant reduction was already apparent by age approximately 40. Donor CMV infection status was unknown, potentially confounding age-related changes in expanded clonotypes. Compared with the aged group, the long-lived group had more naive CD4+ T cells, fewer expanded clones and increased TCR diversity, suggesting age selection. Since profiling was done on bulk unsorted PBMCs, naive and antigen-experienced compartments could not be conclusively compared. The percentage of naive T cells measured by flow cytometry correlated strongly with observed TCR beta diversity.

Measured from the cysteine to the phenylalanine, the CDR3 is 14 residues long. Here the CDR3 DNA is all that survives: 42 bases in frame from base 1. V is reduced by 5 bases and J by 1 base, leaving a spacing of 11 bases between them. Input material: blood. This TCR derives from a human donor in good health. Rearrangement joined TRBV12-3 or TRBV12-4 to TRBJ1-1, with TRBD1 as a weak D call on 6 bases. Here the CDR3 is given as CASSIAQGNTEAFF. The base sequence is TGTGCCAGCAGTATTGCACAGGGGAACACTGAAGCTTTCTTT.